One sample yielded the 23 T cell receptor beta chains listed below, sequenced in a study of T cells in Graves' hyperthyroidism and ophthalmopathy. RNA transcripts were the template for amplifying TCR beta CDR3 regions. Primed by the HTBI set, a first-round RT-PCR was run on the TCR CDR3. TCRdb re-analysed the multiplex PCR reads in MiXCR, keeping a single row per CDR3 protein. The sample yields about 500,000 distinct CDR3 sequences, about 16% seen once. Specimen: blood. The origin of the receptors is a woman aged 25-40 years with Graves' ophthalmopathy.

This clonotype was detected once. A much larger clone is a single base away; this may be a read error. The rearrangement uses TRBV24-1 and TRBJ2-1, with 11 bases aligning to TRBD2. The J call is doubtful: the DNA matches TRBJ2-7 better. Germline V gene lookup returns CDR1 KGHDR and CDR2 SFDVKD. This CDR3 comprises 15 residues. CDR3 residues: CATSLTSGSYNEQYF. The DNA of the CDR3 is TGTGCCACCAGCCTAACTAGCGGGAGTTACAATGAGCAGTACTTC.

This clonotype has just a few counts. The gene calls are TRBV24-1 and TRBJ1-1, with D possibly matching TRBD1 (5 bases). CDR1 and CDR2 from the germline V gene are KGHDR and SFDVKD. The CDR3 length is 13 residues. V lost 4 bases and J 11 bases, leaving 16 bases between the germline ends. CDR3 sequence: CATSETRDPWAFF. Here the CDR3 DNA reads TGTGCCACCAGTGAAACCCGGGACCCCTGGGCTTTCTTT.

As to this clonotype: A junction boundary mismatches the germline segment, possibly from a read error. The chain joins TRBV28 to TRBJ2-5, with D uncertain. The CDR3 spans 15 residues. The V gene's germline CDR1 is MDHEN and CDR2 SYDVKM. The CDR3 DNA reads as TGTGCCAGCAGTCCAACTCTACCGAAACAAGAGACCCGGTACTTC. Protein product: CASSPTLPKQETRYF. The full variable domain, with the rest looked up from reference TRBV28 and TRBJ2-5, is DVKVTQSSRYLVKRTGEKVFLECVQDMDHENMFWYRQDPGLGLRLIYFSYDVKMKEKGDIPEGYSVSREKKERFSLILESASTNQTSMYLCASSPTLPKQETRYFGPGTRLLVL.

CDR3 in amino acids: CASSQELPSQAGELFF. In DNA form, the CDR3 reads TGTGCCAGCAGCCAAGAACTCCCGTCACAGGCCGGGGAGCTGTTTTTT. V usage is TRBV14 and J usage is TRBJ2-2; D perhaps matches TRBD1 (5 bases). CDR1 SGHDN and CDR2 FVKESK come from the germline V gene. The ends were cut back, 0 bases at V and 6 bases at J, with 14 bases in the middle. The CDR3 runs to 16 residues. Combining the CDR3 with reference TRBV14 and TRBJ2-2 gives the whole variable domain EAGVTQFPSHSVIEKGQTVTLRCDPISGHDNLYWYRRVMGKEIKFLLHFVKESKQDESGMPNNRFLAERTGGTYSTLKVQPAELEDSGVYFCASSQELPSQAGELFFGEGSRLTVL.

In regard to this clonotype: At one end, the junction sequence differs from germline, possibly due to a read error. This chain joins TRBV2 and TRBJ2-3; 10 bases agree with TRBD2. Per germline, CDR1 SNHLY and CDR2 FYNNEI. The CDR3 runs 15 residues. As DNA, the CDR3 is TGTGACAGCAGACGCAGGACTAGCGGTGGAGATACGCAGTATTTT. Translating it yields CDSRRRTSGGDTQYF.

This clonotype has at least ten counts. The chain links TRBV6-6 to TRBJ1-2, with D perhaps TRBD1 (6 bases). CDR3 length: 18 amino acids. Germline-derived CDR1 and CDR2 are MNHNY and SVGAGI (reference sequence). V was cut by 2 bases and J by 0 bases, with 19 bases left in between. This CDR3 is CASSYGAPRGSANYGYTF. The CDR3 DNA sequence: TGTGCCAGCAGTTACGGAGCCCCCAGGGGATCAGCTAACTATGGCTACACCTTC.

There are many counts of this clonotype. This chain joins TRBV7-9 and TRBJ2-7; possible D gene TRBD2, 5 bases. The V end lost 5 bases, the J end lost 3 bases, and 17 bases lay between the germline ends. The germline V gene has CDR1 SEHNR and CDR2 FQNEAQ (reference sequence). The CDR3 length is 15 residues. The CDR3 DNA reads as TGTGCCAGCAGCCCAGCGGACTTTCGTGTCTACGAGCAGTACTTC. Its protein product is CASSPADFRVYEQYF.

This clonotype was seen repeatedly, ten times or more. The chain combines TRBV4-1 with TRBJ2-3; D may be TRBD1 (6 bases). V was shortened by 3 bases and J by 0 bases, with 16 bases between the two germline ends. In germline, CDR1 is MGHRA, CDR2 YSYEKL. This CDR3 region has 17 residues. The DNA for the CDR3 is TGCGCCAGCAGCCACGAAAAAGGGGGACCTAGCACAGATACGCAGTATTTT. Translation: CASSHEKGGPSTDTQYF.

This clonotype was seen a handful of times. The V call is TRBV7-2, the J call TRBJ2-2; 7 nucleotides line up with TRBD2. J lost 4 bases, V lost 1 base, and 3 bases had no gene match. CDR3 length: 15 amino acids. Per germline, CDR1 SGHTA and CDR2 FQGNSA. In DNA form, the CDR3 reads TGTGCCAGCAGCTTAGTCGTAGCGGGCACCGGGGAGCTGTTTTTT. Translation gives CASSLVVAGTGELFF.

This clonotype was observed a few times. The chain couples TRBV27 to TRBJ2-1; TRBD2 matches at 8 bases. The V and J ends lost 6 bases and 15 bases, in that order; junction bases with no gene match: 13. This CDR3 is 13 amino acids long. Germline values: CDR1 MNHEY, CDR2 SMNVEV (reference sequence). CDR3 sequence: CASSLHQRERWFF. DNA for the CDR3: TGTGCCAGCAGCTTACACCAGCGGGAGAGGTGGTTCTTC.

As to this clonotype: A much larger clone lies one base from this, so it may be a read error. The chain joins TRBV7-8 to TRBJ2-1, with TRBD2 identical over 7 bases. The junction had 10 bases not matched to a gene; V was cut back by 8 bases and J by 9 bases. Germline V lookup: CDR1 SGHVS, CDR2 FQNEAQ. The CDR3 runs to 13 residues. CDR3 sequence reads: CASGSIAGVEQFF. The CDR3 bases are TGTGCCAGCGGCTCTATCGCGGGAGTTGAGCAGTTCTTC.

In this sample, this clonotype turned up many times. The DNA of the CDR3 is TGTGCCAGCAGCCGGGACTCTCAAGAGACCCAGTACTTC. It encodes CASSRDSQETQYF. The rearrangement links TRBV12-3 or TRBV12-4 to TRBJ2-5; D may be TRBD2 (6 bases). Trimming shortened V by 6 bases and J by 2 bases, and 10 bases separated the two germline ends. The CDR3 consists of 13 residues.

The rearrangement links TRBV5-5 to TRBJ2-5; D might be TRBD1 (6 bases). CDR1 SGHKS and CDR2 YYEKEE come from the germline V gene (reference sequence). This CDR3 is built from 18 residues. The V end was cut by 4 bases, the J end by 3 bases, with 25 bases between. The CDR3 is CASSIVRGRSSYEETQYF. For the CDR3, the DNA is TGTGCCAGCAGCATTGTCAGGGGACGATCCAGCTATGAAGAGACCCAGTACTTC.

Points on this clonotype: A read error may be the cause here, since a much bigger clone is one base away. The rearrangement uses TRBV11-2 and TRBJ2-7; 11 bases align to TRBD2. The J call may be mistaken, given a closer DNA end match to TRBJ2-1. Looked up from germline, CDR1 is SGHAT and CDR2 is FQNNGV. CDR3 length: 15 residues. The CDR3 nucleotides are TGTGCCAGCGGGGGCTTAGCGGGAGGGAGCTACGAGCAGTTCTTC. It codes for CASGGLAGGSYEQFF.

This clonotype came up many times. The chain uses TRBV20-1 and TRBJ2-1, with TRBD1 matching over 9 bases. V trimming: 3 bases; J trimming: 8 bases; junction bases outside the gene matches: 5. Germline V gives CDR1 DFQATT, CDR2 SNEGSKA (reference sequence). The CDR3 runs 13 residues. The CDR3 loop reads CSASWDRDDEQFF. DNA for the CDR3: TGCAGTGCTAGCTGGGACAGGGACGATGAGCAGTTCTTC.

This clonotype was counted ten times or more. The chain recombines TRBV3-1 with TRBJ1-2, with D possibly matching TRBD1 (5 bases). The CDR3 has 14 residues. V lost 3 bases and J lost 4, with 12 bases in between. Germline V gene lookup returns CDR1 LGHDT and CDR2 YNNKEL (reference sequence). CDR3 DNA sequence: TGTGCCAGCAGCCAGGGACGGACTCTCTATGGCTACACCTTC. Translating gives CASSQGRTLYGYTF.

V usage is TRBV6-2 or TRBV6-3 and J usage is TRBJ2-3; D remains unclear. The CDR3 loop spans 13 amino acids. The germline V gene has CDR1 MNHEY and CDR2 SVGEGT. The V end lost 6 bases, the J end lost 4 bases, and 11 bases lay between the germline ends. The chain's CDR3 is CASRVMGSDTQYF. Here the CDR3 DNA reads TGTGCCAGCAGAGTGATGGGATCAGATACGCAGTATTTT.

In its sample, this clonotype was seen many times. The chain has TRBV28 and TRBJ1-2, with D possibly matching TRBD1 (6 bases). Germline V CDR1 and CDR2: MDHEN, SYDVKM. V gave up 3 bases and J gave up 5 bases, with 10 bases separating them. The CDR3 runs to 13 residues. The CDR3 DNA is TGTGCCAGCAGTTTCGAGGACAGATATGGCTACACCTTC. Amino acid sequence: CASSFEDRYGYTF.

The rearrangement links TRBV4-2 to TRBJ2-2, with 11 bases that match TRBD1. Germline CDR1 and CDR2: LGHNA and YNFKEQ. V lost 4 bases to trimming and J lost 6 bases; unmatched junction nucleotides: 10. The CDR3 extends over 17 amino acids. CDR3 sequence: CASSPGQGAIGPGELFF. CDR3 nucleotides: TGTGCCAGCAGCCCCGGACAGGGGGCAATCGGGCCCGGGGAGCTGTTTTTT.

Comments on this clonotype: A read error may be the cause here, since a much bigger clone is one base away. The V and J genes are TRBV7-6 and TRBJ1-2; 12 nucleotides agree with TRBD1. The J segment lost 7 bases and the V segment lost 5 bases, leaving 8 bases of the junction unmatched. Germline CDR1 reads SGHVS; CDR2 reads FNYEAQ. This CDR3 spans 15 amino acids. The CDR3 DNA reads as TGTGCCAGCAGCGAGACCCGGGACAGGGGGCTTGGCTACACCTTC. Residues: CASSETRDRGLGYTF. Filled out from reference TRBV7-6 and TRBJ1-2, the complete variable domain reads GAGVSQSPRYKVTKRGQDVALRCDPISGHVSLYWYRQALGQGPEFLTYFNYEAQQDKSGLPNDRFSAERPEGSISTLTIQRTEQRDSAMYRCASSETRDRGLGYTFGSGTRLTVV.

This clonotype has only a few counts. The CDR3 DNA follows: TGTGCCAGCAGTTCCCGCGGGAGGTTCACCTATGAGCAGTTCTTC. It codes for CASSSRGRFTYEQFF. This chain links TRBV6-1 with TRBJ2-1; 8 positions agree with TRBD2. With 5 bases clipped from V and 8 bases from J, the junction kept 11 bases outside the gene matches. CDR1 MNHNS and CDR2 SASEGT come from the germline V gene. The CDR3 is made up of 15 amino acids.

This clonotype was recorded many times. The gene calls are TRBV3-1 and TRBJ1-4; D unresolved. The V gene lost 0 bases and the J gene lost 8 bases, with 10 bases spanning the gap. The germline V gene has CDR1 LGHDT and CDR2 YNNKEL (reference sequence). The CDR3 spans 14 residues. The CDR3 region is CASSQEGRLEKLFF. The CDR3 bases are TGTGCCAGCAGCCAAGAAGGGAGACTGGAAAAACTGTTTTTT.

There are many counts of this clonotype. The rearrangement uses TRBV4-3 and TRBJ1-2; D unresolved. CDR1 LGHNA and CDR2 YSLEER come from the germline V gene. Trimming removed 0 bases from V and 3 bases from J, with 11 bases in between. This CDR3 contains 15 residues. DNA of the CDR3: TGCGCCAGCAGCCAAGAGGGCGGGCTAGACTATGGCTACACCTTC. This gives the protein CASSQEGGLDYGYTF.